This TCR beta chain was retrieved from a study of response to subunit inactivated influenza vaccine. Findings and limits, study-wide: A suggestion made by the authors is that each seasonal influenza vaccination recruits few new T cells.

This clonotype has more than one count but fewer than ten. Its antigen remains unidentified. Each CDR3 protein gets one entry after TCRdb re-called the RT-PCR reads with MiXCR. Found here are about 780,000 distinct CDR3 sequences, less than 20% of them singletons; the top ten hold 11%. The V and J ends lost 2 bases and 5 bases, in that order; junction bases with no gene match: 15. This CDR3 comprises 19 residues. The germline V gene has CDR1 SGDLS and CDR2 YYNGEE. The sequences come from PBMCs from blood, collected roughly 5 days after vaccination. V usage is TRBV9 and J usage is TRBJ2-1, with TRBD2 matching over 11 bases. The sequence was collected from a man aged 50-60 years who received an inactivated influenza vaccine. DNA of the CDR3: TGTGCCAGCAGCGTGAGTTTATCCGGACTAGCGGGTTACGACAATGAGCAGTTCTTC. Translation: CASSVSLSGLAGYDNEQFF.